The entry that follows covers one TCR beta chain sequence. RNA transcripts were the template for amplifying TCR beta CDR3 regions. A first-round RT-PCR of the TCR CDR3 used the HTBI primer set. TCRdb re-derived calls from the multiplex PCR reads in MiXCR, one entry per CDR3 protein. The sample consists of around 700,000 distinct CDR3 sequences, approximately 19% of them appearing once. With V trimmed by 6 bases and J by 1 base, 8 bases remained unmatched. Per germline, CDR1 MGHRA and CDR2 YSYEKL. CDR3 size: 17 residues. This record comes from a study of T cells in Graves' hyperthyroidism and ophthalmopathy.

Sequencing was carried out using blood. The chain employs TRBV4-1 and TRBJ2-6, with 8 bases matching TRBD1. This receptor was obtained from a woman aged 45-65 years with Graves' hyperthyroidism that later progressed to Graves' ophthalmopathy. CDR3 region: CASRAPGQVSGANVLTF. In nucleotides, the CDR3 is TGCGCCAGCAGGGCACCGGGACAGGTGTCTGGGGCCAACGTCCTGACTTTC.